These T cell receptor beta chains were read from a single sample in a study of cytomegalovirus exposure and HLA in healthy donors. Generated by immunoSEQ multiplex PCR, the TCRdb table keeps only in-frame clones and is missing some. Here the sample table reports about 52,000 clones. Sequencing was performed on PBMCs. Receptor source: a woman aged 55-69 years in good health and CMV-seropositive. The CDR3 runs from the conserved cysteine through the conserved F or W. D genes are given only for firm matches.

D	V	J	length	DNA	CDR3
TRBD1	TRBV28	TRBJ1-5	16	TGTGCCAGCATGTCTTCGGGACAGGGTTTCAATCAGCCCCAGCATTTT	CASMSSGQGFNQPQHF
.	TRBV5-6	TRBJ2-6	13	TGTGCCAGCAGCTCTCTAGGGGCCAACGTCCTGACTTTC	CASSSLGANVLTF
.	TRBV27	TRBJ1-6	14	TGTGCCAGCAGGGGGGTGGGGGGGAATTCACCCCTCCACTTT	CASRGVGGNSPLHF
TRBD2	TRBV4-1	TRBJ2-7	15	TGCGCCAGCAACTTGGGGACTAGAACACATTACGAGCAGTACTTC	CASNLGTRTHYEQYF
.	TRBV7-9	TRBJ1-5	16	TGTGCCAGCAGCTTAGAGGAAGGGGTCCGAAATCAGCCCCAGCATTTT	CASSLEEGVRNQPQHF
.	TRBV2	TRBJ1-1	13	TGTGCCAGCAAGGCAGGCATGAACACTGAAGCTTTCTTT	CASKAGMNTEAFF
TRBD2	TRBV7-9	TRBJ2-3	15	TGTGCCAGCAGCTTAGGGACTAGCGGGGGGGATACGCAGTATTTT	CASSLGTSGGDTQYF
TRBD1	TRBV18	TRBJ2-1	14	TGTGCCAGCTCACCGGGACAGGGGTTGAATGAGCAGTTCTTC	CASSPGQGLNEQFF
TRBD1	TRBV4-2	TRBJ2-1	15	TGTGCCAGCAGCCAAAACAGGGGCTCCTACAATGAGCAGTTCTTC	CASSQNRGSYNEQFF
.	TRBV18	TRBJ1-1	13	TGTGCCAGCTCACCCGACGGGAGCCCTGAAGCTTTCTTT	CASSPDGSPEAFF
TRBD1	TRBV9	TRBJ2-7	14	TGTGCCAGCAGCAGGGGACAGGGAGACTACGAGCAGTACTTC	CASSRGQGDYEQYF
TRBD2	TRBV19	TRBJ2-1	15	TGTGCCAGTAGTATAGGGGGACTATTTCACAATGAGCAGTTCTTC	CASSIGGLFHNEQFF
.	TRBV6-1	TRBJ2-5	14	TGTGCCAGCAGTGCGAGCGGCGCCGAAGAGACCCAGTACTTC	CASSASGAEETQYF
.	TRBV7-9	TRBJ2-7	17	TGTGCCAGCAGCTTAAGGCCCCAGCAGGAGGCCCCTTACGAGCAGTACTTC	CASSLRPQQEAPYEQYF
.	TRBV6-6	TRBJ1-5	15	TGTGCCAGCAACCCCGGGGGTGGGGGCAATCAGCCCCAGCATTTT	CASNPGGGGNQPQHF
.	TRBV11-2	TRBJ1-1	12	TGTGCCAGCAGCTTAGATTTGGGGCGGGCTTTCTTT	CASSLDLGRAFF
TRBD1	TRBV11-3	TRBJ2-7	12	TGTGCCAGCAGCAAACAGGGGTACGAGCAGTACTTC	CASSKQGYEQYF
.	TRBV2	TRBJ2-7	14	TGTGCCAGCAGATCGGGACACGTCTCCTACGAGCAGTACTTC	CASRSGHVSYEQYF
.	TRBV5-1	TRBJ2-5	15	TGCGCCAGCAGCTTGGAAACAGGAGGGTGGGAGACCCAGTACTTC	CASSLETGGWETQYF
.	TRBV25-1	TRBJ1-1	15	TGTGCCAGCGGTTCATCGGAGACCTTGAGGACTGAAGCTTTCTTT	CASGSSETLRTEAFF
TRBD1	TRBV11-2	TRBJ2-7	15	TGTGCCAGCATCCCGGGACAGGGGGCCGCCTACGAGCAGTACTTC	CASIPGQGAAYEQYF
TRBD2	TRBV9	TRBJ2-5	17	TGTGCCAGCAGCCCCCGGACTGCAGGAGCGGGACAAGAGACCCAGTACTTC	CASSPRTAGAGQETQYF
.	TRBV5-6	TRBJ1-2	15	TGTGCCAGCAGCCTTCAAGGTGAGGGCGCATGGGGCTACACCTTC	CASSLQGEGAWGYTF